Following are 25 T cell receptor beta chains from one sample sequenced in a study of shared clonotypes between healthy human individuals. TCRdb's copy holds only in-frame clones and misses some; the assay was immunoSEQ multiplex PCR. The sample records nearly 500,000 clones, about three quarters being singletons. The sequenced material came from PBMCs. Every receptor here comes from a woman in her 40s in good health. Some clones in this sample may be carry-over from other donors' samples.

This clone has a count of ten or more. Other DNA sequences in the same sample also yield this CDR3. V is TRBV7-9 and J is TRBJ2-2; TRBD2 might be the D (5 bases). V shed 3 bases and J shed 7 bases, with 6 bases lying between them. The CDR3 spans 12 residues. In germline, CDR1 is SEHNR, CDR2 FQNEAQ (reference sequence). This CDR3 is CASSFAGGELFF. CDR3 DNA sequence: TGTGCCAGCAGCTTCGCGGGCGGGGAGCTGTTTTTT.

The chain combines TRBV7-2 with TRBJ2-3; D possibly corresponds to TRBD1 (6 bases). The CDR3 consists of 15 residues. Germline CDR1 SGHTA, CDR2 FQGNSA. V was clipped by 7 bases and J by 8 bases, with 22 bases between them. CDR3 amino acids: CASTAAQGPTSTQYF. Here the CDR3 DNA reads TGTGCCAGCACCGCCGCCCAGGGGCCCACGAGTACGCAGTATTTT.

This clone was recorded once. The chain combines TRBV9 with TRBJ2-7, with 8 bases aligning to TRBD2. The CDR3 extends over 15 amino acids. Unmatched junction bases numbered 6, after V lost 0 bases and J lost 4 bases. Germline-derived CDR1 and CDR2 are SGDLS and YYNGEE. CDR3 nucleotides: TGTGCCAGCAGCGTAGGGTATAGCGGGACATACGAGCAGTACTTC. Translated, it gives CASSVGYSGTYEQYF.

The V gene is TRBV28, the J gene TRBJ2-2; no reliable D call. CDR3 length equals 12 residues. Germline V CDR1 and CDR2: MDHEN, SYDVKM. Trimming left V 7 bases short and J 3 bases short, with 6 bases between. The CDR3 sequence is CASTRDTGELFF. DNA for the CDR3: TGTGCCAGCACCAGAGACACCGGGGAGCTGTTTTTT.

The chain recombines TRBV7-9 with TRBJ2-5; 7 nucleotides agree with TRBD2. Germline CDR1 reads SEHNR; CDR2 reads FQNEAQ (reference sequence). The CDR3 loop spans 16 amino acids. The trim removed 4 bases at V and 2 bases at J, leaving 10 bases unmatched. CDR3 DNA sequence: TGTGCCAGCAGCTCTTACGCCCAGCGGGGACAAGAGACCCAGTACTTC. Residues: CASSSYAQRGQETQYF.

About this clone: Other DNA sequences from this sample encode an identical CDR3 as well. The CDR3 DNA reads TGTGCCAGCTCACCGGCAGAAGATCAGCCCCAGCATTTT. This codes for CASSPAEDQPQHF. The chain joins TRBV18 to TRBJ1-5; D gene uncertain. Germline CDR1 and CDR2: KGHSH and LQKENI. The CDR3 is 13 amino acids. V was cut by 3 bases and J by 5 bases, with 8 bases left in between. The variable domain in full, completed from reference TRBV18 and TRBJ1-5, reads NAGVMQNPRHLVRRRGQEARLRCSPMKGHSHVYWYRQLPEEGLKFMVYLQKENIIDESGMPKERFSAEFPKEGPSILRIQQVVRGDSAAYFCASSPAEDQPQHFGDGTRLSIL.

The V call is TRBV6-1, the J call TRBJ1-1; D uncertain. The CDR3 is 15 amino acids. Germline-derived CDR1 and CDR2 are MNHNS and SASEGT. The V end was cut by 1 base, the J end by 4 bases, with 13 bases between. CDR3 loop: CASSEDIPIGTEAFF. The CDR3 nucleotides are TGTGCCAGCAGTGAAGACATTCCAATCGGCACTGAAGCTTTCTTT.

V gene TRBV4-2 combines with J gene TRBJ1-2; 9 bases fit TRBD1. The CDR3 has 17 amino acids. CDR1 and CDR2 from the germline V gene are LGHNA and YNFKEQ. The ends lost 4 bases at V and 0 bases at J; junction bases unmatched: 9. The CDR3 loop reads CASSRYTGGFSNYGYTF. The CDR3 bases are TGTGCCAGCAGCCGCTACACAGGGGGCTTCTCTAACTATGGCTACACCTTC.

Remarks on this clone: A read error is likely, as this CDR3 ends without the conserved phenylalanine or tryptophan. The chain employs TRBV4-1 and TRBJ2-7, with D maybe TRBD2 (6 bases). Trimming stripped 1 base from V and 0 bases from J, with 10 bases between. The CDR3 loop spans 15 amino acids. Germline V CDR1 and CDR2: MGHRA, YSYEKL. The CDR3, as DNA: TGCGCCAGCAGCCAAGGTCACGGGAGCTCCTACGAGCAGTACCTC. Its translation is CASSQGHGSSYEQYL.

The genes are TRBV11-2 and TRBJ2-5, with 7 bases aligning to TRBD1. The CDR3 is made up of 15 amino acids. Germline-derived CDR1 and CDR2 are SGHAT and FQNNGV. With 5 bases clipped from V and 4 bases from J, the junction kept 10 bases outside the gene matches. The CDR3 spells CASSPRVGGVETQYF. The CDR3 DNA reads TGTGCCAGCAGCCCTCGGGTAGGGGGCGTAGAGACCCAGTACTTC.

The V call is TRBV2, the J call TRBJ1-5; TRBD1 is a possible D gene (6 bases). From germline, CDR1 is SNHLY and CDR2 FYNNEI. The V gene lost 4 bases and the J gene lost 9 bases, with 10 bases spanning the gap. The CDR3 runs 12 residues. CDR3 coding DNA: TGTGCCAGCAGTGTGGGAGGGGGGCCCCAGCATTTT. This encodes CASSVGGGPQHF.

The chain uses TRBV7-3 and TRBJ2-5; D is unresolved. Per germline, CDR1 SGHTA and CDR2 FQGTGA. V shed 5 bases and J shed 5 bases, with 12 bases lying between them. There are 13 residues in the CDR3. CDR3 DNA: TGTGCCAGCAGCCCCTCGTCCGCGGAGACCCAGTACTTC. This gives the protein CASSPSSAETQYF.

The chain employs TRBV7-3 and TRBJ2-2; 13 positions match TRBD2. Trimming cost V 4 bases and J 6 bases; bases outside gene matches: 2. There are 15 residues in the CDR3. Germline lookup yields CDR1 SGHTA and CDR2 FQGTGA. The chain's CDR3 is CASSSLAGGPGELFF. CDR3 DNA: TGTGCCAGCAGCTCACTAGCGGGAGGGCCCGGGGAGCTGTTTTTT.

About this clone: Other DNA sequences in the sample encode the same CDR3. V usage is TRBV10-3 and J usage is TRBJ2-7; D possibly corresponds to TRBD2 (5 bases). Germline V gene sequence: CDR1 ENHRY, CDR2 SYGVKD. Trimming removed 5 bases at V and 1 base at J, with 6 bases between. The CDR3 is 12 residues long. The CDR3 region is CAISRGSYEQYF. The CDR3 nucleotides read TGTGCCATCAGTCGGGGATCCTACGAGCAGTACTTC.

The chain has TRBV5-4 and TRBJ2-6; no reliable D call. The ends were cut back, 0 bases at V and 0 bases at J, with 10 bases in the middle. CDR1 and CDR2 (germline): SGHNT, YYREEE (reference sequence). The CDR3 runs to 17 residues. The CDR3 spells CASSLEGTHSGANVLTF. The CDR3 bases are TGTGCCAGCAGCTTGGAGGGCACCCACTCTGGGGCCAACGTCCTGACTTTC. The complete variable domain, with remaining parts taken from reference TRBV5-4 and TRBJ2-6, reads ETGVTQSPTHLIKTRGQQVTLRCSSQSGHNTVSWYQQALGQGPQFIFQYYREEENGRGNFPPRFSGLQFPNYSSELNVNALELDDSALYLCASSLEGTHSGANVLTFGAGSRLTVL.

The CDR3: CASSEQVLSGANVLTF. The CDR3 DNA sequence: TGTGCCAGCAGTGAGCAGGTTCTCTCTGGGGCCAACGTCCTGACTTTC. V gene TRBV6-1 combines with J gene TRBJ2-6; D gene uncertain. V shed 3 bases and J shed 0 bases, with 9 bases lying between them. Per germline, CDR1 MNHNS and CDR2 SASEGT. CDR3 length: 16 amino acids.

The chain couples TRBV5-1 to TRBJ2-5, with D tentatively TRBD2 (5 bases). This CDR3 has 12 residues. Trimming removed 4 bases at V and 5 bases at J, with 9 bases between. CDR1 SGHRS and CDR2 YFSETQ come from the germline V gene. CDR3 protein: CASSEGWETQYF. The CDR3 DNA reads as TGCGCCAGCAGCGAGGGTTGGGAGACCCAGTACTTC.

A note on this clone: Sequence at one end of the junction differs from germline and may be a read error. This chain links TRBV7-7 with TRBJ2-2, with TRBD2 identical over 10 bases. The germline gives CDR1 SSHAT, CDR2 FNYEAQ (reference sequence). There are 16 residues in the CDR3. CDR3 coding DNA: TGTGCTAGCAGCTTAGTGGCTAGCGGGAGTGCCGGGGAGCTGTTTTTT. Its protein product is CASSLVASGSAGELFF. Full variable domain (rest looked up from reference TRBV7-7 and TRBJ2-2): GAGVSQSPRYKVTKRGQDVTLRCDPISSHATLYWYQQALGQGPEFLTYFNYEAQPDKSGLPSDRFSAERPEGSISTLTIQRTEQRDSAMYRCASSLVASGSAGELFFGEGSRLTVL.

CDR3 loop: CASTPNPSGSVGDEQFF. The DNA for the CDR3 is TGTGCCAGCACCCCCAACCCTAGCGGGAGCGTTGGGGATGAGCAGTTCTTC. The chain carries TRBV2 and TRBJ2-1; 10 bases align to TRBD2. CDR1 and CDR2 from the germline V gene are SNHLY and FYNNEI. The CDR3 sequence is 17 residues long. V was clipped by 7 bases and J by 8 bases; unmatched bases: 17.

This clone was recorded only once. The CDR3 is CASSASRGDGYTF. CDR3 nucleotides: TGTGCCAGCAGCGCCTCCCGGGGCGATGGCTACACCTTC. The V and J genes are TRBV7-8 and TRBJ1-2, with D possibly being TRBD1 (5 bases). Germline values: CDR1 SGHVS, CDR2 FQNEAQ. Trimming removed 5 bases at V and 6 bases at J, with 13 bases between. There are 13 residues in the CDR3.

The rearrangement links TRBV2 to TRBJ2-2; 8 bases align to TRBD2. This CDR3 is built from 15 residues. The V segment lost 7 bases and the J segment 2 bases; nucleotides outside the gene matches: 6. Germline V CDR1 and CDR2: SNHLY, FYNNEI. The CDR3 loop reads CASTGLAANTGELFF. Written as DNA, the CDR3 is TGTGCCAGCACCGGACTAGCCGCAAACACCGGGGAGCTGTTTTTT.

The genes are TRBV10-3 and TRBJ2-5; 8 bases map to TRBD2. The J call may be incorrect, as the DNA end agrees better with TRBJ2-7. This CDR3 contains 14 residues. Germline CDR1 ENHRY, CDR2 SYGVKD. In DNA, the CDR3 is TGTGCCAGCGGTATAGCGGGATCTGGGGTCGAGCAGTACTTC. The encoded protein is CASGIAGSGVEQYF.

The chain carries TRBV7-2 and TRBJ2-7; 10 bases are a match to TRBD1. V dropped 2 bases and J dropped 6; count of bases not matched to a gene: 4. CDR3 length: 14 amino acids. CDR1 and CDR2 from the germline V gene are SGHTA and FQGNSA. In DNA form, the CDR3 reads TGTGCCAGCAGCTTATCCGGGACAGGGGTCGAGCAGTACTTC. This codes for CASSLSGTGVEQYF.

The V call is TRBV28, the J call TRBJ2-2; no clear D gene. Trimming removed 2 bases from V and 4 bases from J, with 2 bases in between. Germline lookup yields CDR1 MDHEN and CDR2 SYDVKM. The CDR3 length is 12 residues. Here the CDR3 reads CASSLITGELFF. For the CDR3, the DNA is TGTGCCAGCAGTTTAATCACCGGGGAGCTGTTTTTT.

This clone showed up just a few times. The chain joins TRBV15 to TRBJ2-2; TRBD2 might be the D (5 bases). The CDR3 spans 15 residues. Trimming shortened V by 1 base and J by 2 bases, and 8 bases separated the two germline ends. The germline gives CDR1 LNHNV, CDR2 YYDKDF (reference sequence). CDR3 amino acids: CATSRGGKNTGELFF. CDR3 DNA sequence: TGTGCCACCAGCAGAGGAGGGAAAAACACCGGGGAGCTGTTTTTT.